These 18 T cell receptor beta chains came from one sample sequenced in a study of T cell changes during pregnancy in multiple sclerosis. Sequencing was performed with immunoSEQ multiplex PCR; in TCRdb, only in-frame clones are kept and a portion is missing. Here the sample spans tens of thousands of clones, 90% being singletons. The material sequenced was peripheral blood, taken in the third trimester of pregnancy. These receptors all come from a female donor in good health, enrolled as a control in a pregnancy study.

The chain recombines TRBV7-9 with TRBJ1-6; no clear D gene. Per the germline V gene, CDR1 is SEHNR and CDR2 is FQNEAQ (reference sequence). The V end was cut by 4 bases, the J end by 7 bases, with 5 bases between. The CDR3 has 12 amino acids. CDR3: CASSSGNSPLHF. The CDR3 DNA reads TGTGCCAGCAGCTCCGGGAATTCACCCCTCCACTTT.

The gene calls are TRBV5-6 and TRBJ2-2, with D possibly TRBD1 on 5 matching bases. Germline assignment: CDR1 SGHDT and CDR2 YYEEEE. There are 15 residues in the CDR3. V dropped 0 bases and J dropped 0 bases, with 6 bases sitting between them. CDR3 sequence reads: CASSLAGTNTGELFF. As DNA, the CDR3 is TGTGCCAGCAGCTTGGCAGGGACGAACACCGGGGAGCTGTTTTTT.

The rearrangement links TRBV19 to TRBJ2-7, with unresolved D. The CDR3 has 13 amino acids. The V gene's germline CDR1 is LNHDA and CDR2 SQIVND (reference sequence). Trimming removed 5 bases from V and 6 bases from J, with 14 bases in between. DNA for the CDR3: TGTGCCAGTAGTCCGGTGCCTTCAAGCGAGCAGTACTTC. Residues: CASSPVPSSEQYF.

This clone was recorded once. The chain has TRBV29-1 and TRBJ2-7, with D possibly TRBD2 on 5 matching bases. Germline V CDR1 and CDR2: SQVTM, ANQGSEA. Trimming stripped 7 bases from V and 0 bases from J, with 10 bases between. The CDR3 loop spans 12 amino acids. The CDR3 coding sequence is TGCAGCGCGACTACGAGCTCCTACGAGCAGTACTTC. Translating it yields CSATTSSYEQYF.

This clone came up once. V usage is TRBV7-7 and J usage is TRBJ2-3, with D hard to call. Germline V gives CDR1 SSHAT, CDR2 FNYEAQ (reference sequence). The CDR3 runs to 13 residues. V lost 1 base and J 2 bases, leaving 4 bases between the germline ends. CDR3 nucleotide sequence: TGTGCCAGCAGCTTAGTCCTCACAGATACGCAGTATTTT. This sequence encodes CASSLVLTDTQYF.

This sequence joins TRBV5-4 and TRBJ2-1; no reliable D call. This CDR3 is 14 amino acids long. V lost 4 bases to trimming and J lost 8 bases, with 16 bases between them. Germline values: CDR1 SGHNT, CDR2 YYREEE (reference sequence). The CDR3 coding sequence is TGTGCCAGCAGCCCTATCCCCGCAGGATATGAGCAGTTCTTC. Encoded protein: CASSPIPAGYEQFF.

This CDR3 reads CASSSGQGEGGNQPQHF. CDR3 sequence (DNA): TGTGCCAGCAGCTCGGGGCAGGGCGAGGGGGGCAATCAGCCCCAGCATTTT. The chain carries TRBV11-2 and TRBJ1-5; possibly TRBD1 for D (6 bases). The CDR3 sequence is 17 residues long. Germline V CDR1 and CDR2: SGHAT, FQNNGV. Trimming pared 4 bases from V and 2 bases from J, leaving 18 bases between.

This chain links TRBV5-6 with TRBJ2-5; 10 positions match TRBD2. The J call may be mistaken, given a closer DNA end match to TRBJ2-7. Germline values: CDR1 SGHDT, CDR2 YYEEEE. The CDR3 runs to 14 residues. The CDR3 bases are TGTGCCAGCAGAGGACTAGCGGCTACCTACGAGCAGTACTTC. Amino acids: CASRGLAATYEQYF.

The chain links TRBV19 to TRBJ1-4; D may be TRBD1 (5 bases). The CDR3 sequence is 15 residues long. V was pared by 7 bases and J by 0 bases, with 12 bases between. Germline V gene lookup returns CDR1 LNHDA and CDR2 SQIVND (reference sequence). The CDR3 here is CASMGQYPTNEKLFF. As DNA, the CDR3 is TGTGCCAGTATGGGGCAGTATCCAACTAATGAAAAACTGTTTTTT.

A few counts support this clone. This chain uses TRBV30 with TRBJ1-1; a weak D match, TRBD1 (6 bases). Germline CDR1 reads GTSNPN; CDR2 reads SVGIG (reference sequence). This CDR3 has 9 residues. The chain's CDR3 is CAGGAEAFF. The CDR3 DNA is TGTGCTGGGGGCGCTGAAGCTTTCTTT.

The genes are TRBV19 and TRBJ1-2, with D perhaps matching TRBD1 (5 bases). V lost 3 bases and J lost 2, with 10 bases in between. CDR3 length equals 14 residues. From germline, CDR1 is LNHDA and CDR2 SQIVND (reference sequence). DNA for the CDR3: TGTGCCAGTAGTATTTCAGGGCCAAACTATGGCTACACCTTC. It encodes CASSISGPNYGYTF.

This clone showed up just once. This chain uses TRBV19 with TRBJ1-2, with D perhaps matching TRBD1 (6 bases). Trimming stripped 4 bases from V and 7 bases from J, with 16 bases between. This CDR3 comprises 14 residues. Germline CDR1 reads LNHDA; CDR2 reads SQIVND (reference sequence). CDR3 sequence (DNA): TGTGCCAGTAGTACGCTAGGGGCCAGGGGTGGCTACACCTTC. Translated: CASSTLGARGGYTF.

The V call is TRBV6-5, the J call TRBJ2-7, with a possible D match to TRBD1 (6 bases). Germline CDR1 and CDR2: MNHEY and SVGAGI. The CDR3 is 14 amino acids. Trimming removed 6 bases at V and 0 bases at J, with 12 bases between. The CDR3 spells CASRRTASSYEQYF. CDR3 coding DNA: TGTGCCAGCAGGCGGACAGCTAGCTCCTACGAGCAGTACTTC.

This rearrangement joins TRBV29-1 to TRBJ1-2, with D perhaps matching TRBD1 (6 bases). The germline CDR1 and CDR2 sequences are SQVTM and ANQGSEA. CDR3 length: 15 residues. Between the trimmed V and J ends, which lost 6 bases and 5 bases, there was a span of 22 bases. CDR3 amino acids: CSVLGAQGDQYGYTF. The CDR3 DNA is TGCAGCGTCCTCGGGGCACAGGGTGATCAGTATGGCTACACCTTC.

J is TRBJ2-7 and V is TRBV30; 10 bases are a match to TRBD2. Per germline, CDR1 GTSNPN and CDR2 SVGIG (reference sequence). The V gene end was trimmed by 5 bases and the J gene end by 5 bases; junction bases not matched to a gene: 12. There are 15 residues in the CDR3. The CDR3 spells CAWGLGGTSVHEQYF. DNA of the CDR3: TGTGCCTGGGGCCTGGGCGGGACTAGCGTGCACGAGCAGTACTTC.

The CDR3 DNA sequence: TGTGCCATCAGGGCAGCGGGAGACACAGATACGCAGTATTTT. Protein: CAIRAAGDTDTQYF. This rearrangement joins TRBV10-3 to TRBJ2-3; 8 nucleotides match TRBD2. The CDR3 has 14 amino acids. CDR1 is ENHRY and CDR2 is SYGVKD in the germline V gene. The J segment lost 2 bases and the V segment lost 6 bases, leaving 4 bases of the junction unmatched.

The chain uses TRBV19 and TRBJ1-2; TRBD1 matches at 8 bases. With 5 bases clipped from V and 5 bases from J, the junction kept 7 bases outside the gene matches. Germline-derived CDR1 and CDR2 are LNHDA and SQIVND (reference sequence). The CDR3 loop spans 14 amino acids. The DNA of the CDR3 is TGTGCCAGTAGTGCCCGGGACAGGACTTATGGCTACACCTTC. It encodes CASSARDRTYGYTF.

CDR3 DNA: TGCGCCAGCAGCCAAGGACCTTGGCAGGGGCGTAAGAACACTGAAGCTTTCTTT. This translates into CASSQGPWQGRKNTEAFF. The chain combines TRBV4-1 with TRBJ1-1; a possible D gene is TRBD1 (6 bases). Per germline, CDR1 MGHRA and CDR2 YSYEKL. This CDR3 has 18 residues. V was pared by 1 base and J by 1 base, with 19 bases between.